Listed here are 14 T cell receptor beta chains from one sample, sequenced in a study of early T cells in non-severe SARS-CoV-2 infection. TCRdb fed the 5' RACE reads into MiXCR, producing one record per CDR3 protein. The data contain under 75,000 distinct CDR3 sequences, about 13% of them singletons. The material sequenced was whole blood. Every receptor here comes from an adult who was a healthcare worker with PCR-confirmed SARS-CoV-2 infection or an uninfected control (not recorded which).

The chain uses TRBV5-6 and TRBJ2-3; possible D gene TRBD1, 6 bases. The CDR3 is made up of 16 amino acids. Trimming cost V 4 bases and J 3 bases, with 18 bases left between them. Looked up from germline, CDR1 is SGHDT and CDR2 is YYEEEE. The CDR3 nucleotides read TGTGCCAGCAGCCTGACTGGGCAGGGGTTTACAGATACGCAGTATTTT. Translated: CASSLTGQGFTDTQYF. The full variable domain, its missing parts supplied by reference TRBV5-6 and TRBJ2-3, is DAGVTQSPTHLIKTRGQQVTLRCSPKSGHDTVSWYQQALGQGPQFIFQYYEEEERQRGNFPDRFSGHQFPNYSSELNVNALLLGDSALYLCASSLTGQGFTDTQYFGPGTRLTVL.

CDR3 bases: TGTGCCAGCACCCCTCTCCGGGGATTCTCCTACGAGCAGTACTTC. Translating it yields CASTPLRGFSYEQYF. The chain combines TRBV28 with TRBJ2-7, with D possibly TRBD2 on 5 matching bases. V dropped 7 bases and J dropped 0 bases, with 16 bases sitting between them. This CDR3 contains 15 residues. Per the germline V gene, CDR1 is MDHEN and CDR2 is SYDVKM. Drawing the rest from reference TRBV28 and TRBJ2-7, the complete variable domain is DVKVTQSSRYLVKRTGEKVFLECVQDMDHENMFWYRQDPGLGLRLIYFSYDVKMKEKGDIPEGYSVSREKKERFSLILESASTNQTSMYLCASTPLRGFSYEQYFGPGTRLTVT.

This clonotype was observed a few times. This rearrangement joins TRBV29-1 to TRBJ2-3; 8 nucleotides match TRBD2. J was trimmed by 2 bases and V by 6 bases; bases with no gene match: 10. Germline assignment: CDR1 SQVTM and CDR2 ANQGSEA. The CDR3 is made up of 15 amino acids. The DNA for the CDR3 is TGCAGCGTCAATGGGCTAGCGGGCCACACAGATACGCAGTATTTT. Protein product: CSVNGLAGHTDTQYF.

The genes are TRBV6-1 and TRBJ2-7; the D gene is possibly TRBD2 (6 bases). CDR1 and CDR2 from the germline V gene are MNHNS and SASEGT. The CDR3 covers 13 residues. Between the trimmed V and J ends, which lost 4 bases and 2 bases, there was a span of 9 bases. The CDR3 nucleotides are TGTGCCAGCAGTGCGGGACTCCCCTACGAGCAGTACTTC. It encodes CASSAGLPYEQYF.

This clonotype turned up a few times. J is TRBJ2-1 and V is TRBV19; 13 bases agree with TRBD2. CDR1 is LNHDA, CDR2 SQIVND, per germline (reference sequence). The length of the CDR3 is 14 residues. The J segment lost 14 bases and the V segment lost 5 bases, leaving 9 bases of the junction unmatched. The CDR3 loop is CASSFGTSGDDKFF. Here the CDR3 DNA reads TGTGCCAGTAGTTTTGGGACTAGCGGGGACGATAAGTTCTTC.

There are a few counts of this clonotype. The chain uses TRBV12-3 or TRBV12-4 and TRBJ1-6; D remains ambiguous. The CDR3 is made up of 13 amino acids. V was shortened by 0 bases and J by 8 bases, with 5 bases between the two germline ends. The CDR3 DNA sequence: TGTGCCAGCAGTTTAGCAGCGGATTCACCCCTCCACTTT. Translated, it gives CASSLAADSPLHF.

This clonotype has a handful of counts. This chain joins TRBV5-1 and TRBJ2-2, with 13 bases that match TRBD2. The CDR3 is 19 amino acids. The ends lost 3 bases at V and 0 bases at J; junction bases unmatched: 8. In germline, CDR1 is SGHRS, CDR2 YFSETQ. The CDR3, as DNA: TGCGCCAGCAGCTCAGGACTAGCGGGAGATGTAGCGAACACCGGGGAGCTGTTTTTT. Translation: CASSSGLAGDVANTGELFF.

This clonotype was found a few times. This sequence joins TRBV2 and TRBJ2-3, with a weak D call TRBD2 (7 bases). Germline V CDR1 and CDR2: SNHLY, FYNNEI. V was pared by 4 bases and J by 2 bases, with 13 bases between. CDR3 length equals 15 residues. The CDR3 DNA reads TGTGCCAGCAGTGGGGTCGGGGGGCCCACAGATACGCAGTATTTT. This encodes CASSGVGGPTDTQYF.

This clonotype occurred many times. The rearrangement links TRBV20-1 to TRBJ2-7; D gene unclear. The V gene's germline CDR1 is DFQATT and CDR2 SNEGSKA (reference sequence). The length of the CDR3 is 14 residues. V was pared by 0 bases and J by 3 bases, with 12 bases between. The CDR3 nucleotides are TGCAGTGCTAGAGAAGGAATATTGGGCTACGAGCAGTACTTC. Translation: CSAREGILGYEQYF.

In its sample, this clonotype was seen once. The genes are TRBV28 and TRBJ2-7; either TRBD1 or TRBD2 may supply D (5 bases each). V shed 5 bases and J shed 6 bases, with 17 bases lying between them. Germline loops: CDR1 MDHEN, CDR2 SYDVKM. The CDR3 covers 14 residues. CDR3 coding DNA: TGTGCCAGCAGTCCCCCGGGACCAGTCCGCGAGCAGTACTTC. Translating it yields CASSPPGPVREQYF. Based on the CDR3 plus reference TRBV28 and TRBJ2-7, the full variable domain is DVKVTQSSRYLVKRTGEKVFLECVQDMDHENMFWYRQDPGLGLRLIYFSYDVKMKEKGDIPEGYSVSREKKERFSLILESASTNQTSMYLCASSPPGPVREQYFGPGTRLTVT.

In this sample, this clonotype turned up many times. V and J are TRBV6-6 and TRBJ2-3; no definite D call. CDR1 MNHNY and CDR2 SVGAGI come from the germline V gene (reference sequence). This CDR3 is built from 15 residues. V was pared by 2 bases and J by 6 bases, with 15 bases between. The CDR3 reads CASSYESPIRDTQYF. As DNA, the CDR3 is TGTGCCAGCAGTTACGAGAGCCCGATAAGGGATACGCAGTATTTT.

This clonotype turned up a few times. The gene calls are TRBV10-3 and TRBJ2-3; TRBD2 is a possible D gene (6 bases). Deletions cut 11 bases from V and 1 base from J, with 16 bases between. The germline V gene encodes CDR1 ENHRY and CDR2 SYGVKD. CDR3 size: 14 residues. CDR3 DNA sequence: TGTGCCGTTCGGGACTCCGTGGGCACAGATACGCAGTATTTT. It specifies CAVRDSVGTDTQYF.

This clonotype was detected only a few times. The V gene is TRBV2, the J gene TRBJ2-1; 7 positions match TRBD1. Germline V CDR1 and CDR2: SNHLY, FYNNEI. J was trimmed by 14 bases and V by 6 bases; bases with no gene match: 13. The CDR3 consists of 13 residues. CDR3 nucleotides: TGTGCCAGCAGGGAAACCGACAGGGCGCGGAAGTTCTTC. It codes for CASRETDRARKFF.

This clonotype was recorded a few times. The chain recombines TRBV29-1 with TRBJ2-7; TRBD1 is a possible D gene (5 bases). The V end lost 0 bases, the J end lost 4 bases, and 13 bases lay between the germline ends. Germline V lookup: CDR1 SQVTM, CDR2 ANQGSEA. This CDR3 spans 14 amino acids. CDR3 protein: CSVEEPGNRYEQYF. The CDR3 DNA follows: TGCAGCGTTGAAGAGCCAGGGAATCGATACGAGCAGTACTTC.